The 27 T cell receptor beta chains reported below all come from one sample, sequenced in a study of radiotherapy plus CTLA-4 blockade in lung cancer. Using immunoSEQ multiplex PCR, the repertoire was profiled, and TCRdb retains in-frame clones only, with some absent. Here the sample spans approximately 73,000 clones, 87% being singletons. Source: peripheral blood, taken from a patient treated with radiotherapy plus ipilimumab. All receptors come from a human donor with non-small cell lung cancer that progressed on radiotherapy plus ipilimumab.

The V and J genes are TRBV14 and TRBJ2-7; possible D gene TRBD2, 6 bases. Trimming cost V 1 base and J 7 bases, with 14 bases left between them. The CDR3 loop spans 14 amino acids. Germline V lookup: CDR1 SGHDN, CDR2 FVKESK. The CDR3 protein is CASSQAGERWEQYV. Here the CDR3 DNA reads TGTGCCAGCAGCCAAGCGGGAGAGAGATGGGAGCAGTACGTC.

The rearrangement links TRBV10-3 to TRBJ2-1, with D tentatively TRBD2 (5 bases). The CDR3 is 15 amino acids. Germline loops: CDR1 ENHRY, CDR2 SYGVKD. Trimming pared 0 bases from V and 9 bases from J, leaving 15 bases between. CDR3 coding DNA: TGTGCCATCAGTGAGTCAAGGGCGGGCCGGGGTGAGCAGTTCTTC. Its translation is CAISESRAGRGEQFF.

V is TRBV28 and J is TRBJ1-5; TRBD1 is a possible D gene (5 bases). CDR3 size: 15 residues. Germline V gene lookup returns CDR1 MDHEN and CDR2 SYDVKM. V was pared by 5 bases and J by 0 bases, with 11 bases between. The CDR3 DNA follows: TGTGCCAGCAGTCCGGGACTGGGTAGCAATCAGCCCCAGCATTTT. Translation gives CASSPGLGSNQPQHF.

The CDR3 loop reads CASSQSPDRARGYTF. Here the CDR3 DNA reads TGCGCCAGCAGCCAATCCCCCGACAGGGCCCGGGGCTACACCTTC. The V call is TRBV5-1, the J call TRBJ1-2; TRBD1 aligns across 7 bases. This CDR3 has 15 amino acids. The trim removed 4 bases at V and 8 bases at J, leaving 14 bases unmatched. Germline CDR1 and CDR2: SGHRS and YFSETQ.

This clone was recorded only once. V usage is TRBV6-4 and J usage is TRBJ2-1, with D unresolved. The CDR3 covers 14 residues. Germline loops: CDR1 MRHNA, CDR2 SNTAGT. Trimming removed 2 bases from V and 4 bases from J, with 9 bases in between. The CDR3 DNA follows: TGTGCCAGCAGTGACGGGTTAGGGTACAATGAGCAGTTCTTC. Protein: CASSDGLGYNEQFF.

The chain couples TRBV7-6 to TRBJ1-3; D perhaps matches TRBD1 (5 bases). This CDR3 is 15 amino acids long. V was shortened by 3 bases and J by 4 bases, with 13 bases between the two germline ends. From germline, CDR1 is SGHVS and CDR2 FNYEAQ. The chain's CDR3 is CASSFGAGPGNTIYF. CDR3 in DNA: TGTGCCAGCAGCTTCGGGGCAGGGCCCGGAAACACCATATATTTT.

This clone was observed once. The chain links TRBV2 to TRBJ2-7, with D unclear. CDR3 length: 11 residues. V lost 6 bases, J lost 1 base, and 4 bases lay in between. The germline gives CDR1 SNHLY, CDR2 FYNNEI. The CDR3 region is CASRVSYEQYF. CDR3 sequence (DNA): TGTGCCAGCAGAGTTTCCTACGAGCAGTACTTC.

The rearrangement uses TRBV29-1 and TRBJ2-5; perhaps D is TRBD1 or TRBD2 (6 bases each). CDR1 is SQVTM and CDR2 is ANQGSEA in the germline V gene. V lost 5 bases, J lost 5 bases, and 18 bases lay in between. The CDR3 covers 14 residues. The CDR3 here is CSVLSMTGGETQYF. In nucleotides, the CDR3 is TGCAGCGTTCTGTCTATGACAGGAGGGGAGACCCAGTACTTC. Based on the CDR3 plus reference TRBV29-1 and TRBJ2-5, the full variable domain is SAVISQKPSRDICQRGTSLTIQCQVDSQVTMMFWYRQQPGQSLTLIATANQGSEATYESGFVIDKFPISRPNLTFSTLTVSNMSPEDSSIYLCSVLSMTGGETQYFGPGTRLLVL.

V gene TRBV28 combines with J gene TRBJ2-2; a weak D match, TRBD1 (6 bases). In germline, CDR1 is MDHEN, CDR2 SYDVKM. The CDR3 runs 16 residues. The ends were cut back, 0 bases at V and 2 bases at J, with 10 bases in the middle. This CDR3 is CASSLWSRGNTGELFF. In nucleotides, the CDR3 is TGTGCCAGCAGTTTATGGTCCAGGGGAAACACCGGGGAGCTGTTTTTT.

This chain links TRBV5-4 with TRBJ1-2; 7 bases line up with TRBD1. Per germline, CDR1 SGHNT and CDR2 YYREEE (reference sequence). The CDR3 length is 13 residues. J lost 2 bases, V lost 4 bases, and 2 bases had no gene match. CDR3 region: CASSPGQNYGYTF. DNA for the CDR3: TGTGCCAGCAGCCCGGGACAGAACTATGGCTACACCTTC.

The chain has TRBV18 and TRBJ2-5; TRBD1 aligns across 9 bases. The germline CDR1 and CDR2 sequences are KGHSH and LQKENI. V was pared by 1 base and J by 3 bases, with 6 bases of the junction left unmatched. The CDR3 loop spans 16 amino acids. The CDR3 sequence is CASSPQAGTGKETQYF. CDR3 DNA sequence: TGTGCCAGCTCACCACAGGCCGGGACAGGGAAAGAGACCCAGTACTTC.

This chain links TRBV5-8 with TRBJ1-3, with D tentatively TRBD1 (5 bases). Trimming removed 1 base at V and 2 bases at J, with 10 bases between. CDR3 length: 15 residues. Germline assignment: CDR1 SGHTS and CDR2 YDEGEE. The CDR3 sequence is CASSLWLGPGNTIYF. In DNA, the CDR3 is TGTGCCAGCAGCTTGTGGCTGGGGCCTGGAAACACCATATATTTT.

V usage is TRBV11-3 and J usage is TRBJ2-1, with TRBD1 matching 9 bases. This CDR3 is built from 15 residues. CDR1 and CDR2 from the germline V gene are SGHNT and YENEEA. Unmatched junction bases numbered 8, after V lost 5 bases and J lost 6 bases. The CDR3 DNA reads TGTGCCAGCAGCCTCCGGGACAGGGAAATCAATGAGCAGTTCTTC. Translating it yields CASSLRDREINEQFF. The variable domain in full, with the rest retrieved from reference TRBV11-3 and TRBJ2-1, is EAGVVQSPRYKIIEKKQPVAFWCNPISGHNTLYWYLQNLGQGPELLIRYENEEAVDDSQLPKDRFSAERLKGVDSTLKIQPAELGDSAVYLCASSLRDREINEQFFGPGTRLTVL.

The V and J genes are TRBV30 and TRBJ2-3; 10 bases align to TRBD2. V shed 2 bases, J shed 7 bases, and the junction held 6 bases outside the gene matches. Germline-derived CDR1 and CDR2 are GTSNPN and SVGIG (reference sequence). The CDR3 loop spans 14 amino acids. The CDR3 region is CAWSQAGGGNTQYF. CDR3 nucleotides: TGTGCCTGGAGTCAAGCGGGAGGGGGGAATACGCAGTATTTT.

J is TRBJ1-1 and V is TRBV29-1; a weak D match, TRBD1 (6 bases). Germline V lookup: CDR1 SQVTM, CDR2 ANQGSEA. The CDR3 consists of 11 residues. Trimming cost V 5 bases and J 4 bases, with 8 bases left between them. The CDR3 region is CSVPQGTEAFF. DNA for the CDR3: TGCAGCGTTCCACAGGGCACTGAAGCTTTCTTT.

The V and J genes are TRBV5-1 and TRBJ2-1; possibly TRBD2 for D (5 bases). The germline CDR1 and CDR2 sequences are SGHRS and YFSETQ. The CDR3 length is 16 residues. Trimming removed 0 bases at V and 4 bases at J, with 14 bases between. The CDR3 protein is CASSLVAGQAYNEQFF. The CDR3 DNA follows: TGCGCCAGCAGCTTGGTCGCGGGCCAGGCTTACAATGAGCAGTTCTTC.

V is TRBV5-4 and J is TRBJ2-1; D perhaps matches TRBD2 (6 bases). Germline CDR1 reads SGHNT; CDR2 reads YYREEE (reference sequence). The CDR3 sequence is 15 residues long. Trimming stripped 4 bases from V and 0 bases from J, with 11 bases between. The DNA of the CDR3 is TGTGCCAGCAGCACTACCGGGAGCTCCTACAATGAGCAGTTCTTC. Translation gives CASSTTGSSYNEQFF.

This clone turned up a few times. The chain joins TRBV6-4 to TRBJ2-3; 11 bases line up with TRBD2. Germline V gene lookup returns CDR1 MRHNA and CDR2 SNTAGT. This CDR3 is built from 15 residues. V shed 0 bases and J 4 bases; nucleotides not matched to a gene: 0. This CDR3 reads CASSDSLAGADTQYF. In DNA, the CDR3 is TGTGCCAGCAGTGACTCACTAGCGGGAGCAGATACGCAGTATTTT.

The chain recombines TRBV15 with TRBJ2-1; D possibly matches TRBD1 or TRBD2 (5 bases each). With 3 bases removed from V and 7 bases from J, the gap between germline ends came to 13 bases. The CDR3 length is 14 residues. Looked up from germline, CDR1 is LNHNV and CDR2 is YYDKDF (reference sequence). The CDR3 DNA reads TGTGCCACCAGCAGTTTAAGTTGGGGGAATGAGCAGTTCTTC. This codes for CATSSLSWGNEQFF.

This clone was recorded only once. V gene TRBV5-6 combines with J gene TRBJ1-3, with D uncertain. This CDR3 region has 15 residues. V was pared by 0 bases and J by 0 bases, with 7 bases between. Germline CDR1 is SGHDT and CDR2 is YYEEEE. The CDR3 coding sequence is TGTGCCAGCAGCTTGGCGGGAAGCTCTGGAAACACCATATATTTT. Residues: CASSLAGSSGNTIYF.

This chain links TRBV30 with TRBJ1-1; possible D gene TRBD1, 5 bases. Trimming stripped 3 bases from V and 7 bases from J, with 15 bases between. The germline gives CDR1 GTSNPN, CDR2 SVGIG (reference sequence). The CDR3 runs to 13 residues. CDR3: CAWRATGFHEAFF. The CDR3 nucleotides read TGTGCCTGGAGAGCTACAGGTTTCCATGAAGCTTTCTTT.

The J gene is TRBJ1-5, the V gene TRBV27, with 8 bases identical to TRBD1. Trimming cost V 6 bases and J 1 base; bases outside gene matches: 5. CDR3 length: 15 amino acids. Germline values: CDR1 MNHEY, CDR2 SMNVEV (reference sequence). The CDR3 loop reads CASRTGGGSNQPQHF. CDR3 DNA sequence: TGTGCCAGCAGAACAGGGGGTGGGAGCAATCAGCCCCAGCATTTT.

The gene calls are TRBV11-1 and TRBJ2-7; TRBD2 aligns across 12 bases. V lost 8 bases and J lost 4; bases outside the gene matches: 9. This CDR3 spans 15 amino acids. Germline CDR1 SGHAT, CDR2 FQDESV (reference sequence). The CDR3 spells CASGPRTSGTYEQYF. As DNA, the CDR3 is TGTGCCAGCGGACCGAGGACTAGCGGGACTTACGAGCAGTACTTC.

CDR3 bases: TGTGCCAGTAGTATATCGGCGGGGGCTAACTATGGCTACACCTTC. The encoded protein is CASSISAGANYGYTF. The rearrangement joins TRBV19 to TRBJ1-2; weak D call: TRBD1 (5 bases). Germline V lookup: CDR1 LNHDA, CDR2 SQIVND (reference sequence). Trimming stripped 2 bases from V and 0 bases from J, with 10 bases between. The CDR3 length is 15 residues.

The chain recombines TRBV6-1 with TRBJ2-3; D is possibly TRBD1 or TRBD2 (5 bases each). The germline V gene encodes CDR1 MNHNS and CDR2 SASEGT. The CDR3 spans 13 residues. V lost 10 bases and J 8 bases, leaving 19 bases between the germline ends. Written as DNA, the CDR3 is TGTGCCACCCACCGACCCGGGGCGAGTACGCAGTATTTT. Protein: CATHRPGASTQYF.

The chain uses TRBV2 and TRBJ1-1; D not certain. V lost 7 bases and J lost 1, with 13 bases in between. Germline loops: CDR1 SNHLY, CDR2 FYNNEI. The CDR3 consists of 14 residues. CDR3 region: CASKVARENTEAFF. In nucleotides, the CDR3 is TGTGCCAGCAAAGTGGCGCGGGAGAACACTGAAGCTTTCTTT.

This clone came up a few times. Since a far larger clone is one base different, this is likely a read error. This chain joins TRBV30 and TRBJ2-7, with TRBD2 matching over 8 bases. The tail of the sequence fits TRBJ2-1 better, so the J call may be wrong. The CDR3 covers 16 residues. CDR1 and CDR2 (germline): GTSNPN, SVGIG (reference sequence). The CDR3 region has the DNA TGTGCCTGGAATTGCGGGGGGAGGGGATCTAACAATGAGCAGTTCTTC. Its protein is CAWNCGGRGSNNEQFF.